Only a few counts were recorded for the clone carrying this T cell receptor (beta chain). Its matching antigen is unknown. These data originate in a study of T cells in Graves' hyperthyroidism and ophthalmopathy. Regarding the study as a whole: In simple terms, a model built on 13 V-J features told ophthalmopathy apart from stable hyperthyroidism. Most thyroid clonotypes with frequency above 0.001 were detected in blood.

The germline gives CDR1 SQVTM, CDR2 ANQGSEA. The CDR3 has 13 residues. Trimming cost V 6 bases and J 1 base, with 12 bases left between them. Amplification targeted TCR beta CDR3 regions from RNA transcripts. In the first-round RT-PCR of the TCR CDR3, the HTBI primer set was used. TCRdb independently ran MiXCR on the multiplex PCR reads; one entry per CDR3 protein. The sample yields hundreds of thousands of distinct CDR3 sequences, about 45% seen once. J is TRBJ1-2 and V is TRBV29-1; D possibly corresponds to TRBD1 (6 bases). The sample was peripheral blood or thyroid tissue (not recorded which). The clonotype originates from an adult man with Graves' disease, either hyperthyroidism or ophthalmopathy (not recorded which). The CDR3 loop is CSVETGINYGYTF. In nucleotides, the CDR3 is TGCAGCGTCGAAACAGGGATTAACTATGGCTACACCTTC.